This T cell receptor beta chain was sequenced during a study of shared clonotypes between healthy human individuals. Germline V gene data show CDR1 as SGHRS and CDR2 as YFSETQ. J was trimmed by 5 bases and V by 4 bases; bases with no gene match: 8. CDR3 length: 15 amino acids. The data were produced by immunoSEQ multiplex PCR, yet TCRdb's version contains in-frame clones alone and is incomplete. Among fewer than 3 million clones, less than 95% were seen once, and the ten largest hold around 0.4%. Specimen: naive CD4+ T cells from PBMCs. Sample subset: CD45RA+ positively selected. This receptor was obtained from a man between 18 and 35 years old in good health. Some clones in this sample may be carry-over from other donors' samples. This chain connects TRBV5-1 to TRBJ1-1, with 10 bases fitting TRBD1. The CDR3 DNA reads TGCGCCAGCAGCCCCAGGGACAGGGGTCGGACTGAAGCTTTCTTT. This encodes CASSPRDRGRTEAFF.